These 10 T cell receptor beta chains share one sample of origin, sequenced in a study of graft-versus-host responses after intestinal transplantation. Their antigens are not known. Libraries were prepared by immunoSEQ multiplex PCR; TCRdb keeps only in-frame clonotypes and omits some of them. Of 45,000 to 50,000 clones listed, approximately 91% were seen once; the top ten hold about 2.5%. The material was unstimulated CD4+ T cells sorted from spleen or lymph node cells, obtained before transplant. The receptors stem from a human donor who was the organ donor for an intestinal transplant.

The chain uses TRBV7-2 and TRBJ2-7, with 8 bases identical to TRBD2. CDR1 is SGHTA, CDR2 FQGNSA, per germline. Trimming took 1 base from V and 2 from J; bases not matched to a gene: 4. The CDR3 has 15 amino acids. This chain's CDR3 is CASSLVREGPYEQYF. CDR3 in DNA: TGTGCCAGCAGCTTAGTCCGGGAGGGCCCCTACGAGCAGTACTTC.

The rearrangement joins TRBV6-4 to TRBJ2-3; the D is unclear. Germline V lookup: CDR1 MRHNA, CDR2 SNTAGT. Between the trimmed V and J ends, which lost 6 bases and 0 bases, there was a span of 4 bases. The CDR3 has 12 amino acids. CDR3 loop: CASRDSTDTQYF. CDR3 DNA: TGTGCCAGCAGGGACAGCACAGATACGCAGTATTTT.

In this sample, this clone turned up once. J is TRBJ2-1 and V is TRBV21-1; the listed D gene, TRBD2, was not tested against the DNA. TRBV21-1 is assigned pseudogene status. This CDR3 region has 14 residues. CDR3 region: CASRLGTSGNEQFF. The CDR3 DNA follows: TGTGCCAGCAGACTGGGGACTAGCGGCAATGAGCAGTTCTTC.

In this sample, this clone turned up once. J is TRBJ2-6 and V is TRBV5-4, with 9 bases that match TRBD1. The CDR3 loop spans 16 amino acids. V was clipped by 2 bases and J by 1 base; unmatched bases: 1. Germline V gives CDR1 SGHNT, CDR2 YYREEE (reference sequence). In nucleotides, the CDR3 is TGTGCCAGCAGCTTCGGGACAGGGTCTGGGGCCAACGTCCTGACTTTC. This translates into CASSFGTGSGANVLTF.

With respect to this clone: Other DNA sequences of this sample code for an identical CDR3. The chain has TRBV7-2 and TRBJ1-5; no clear D. Germline lookup yields CDR1 SGHTA and CDR2 FQGNSA. V was trimmed by 0 bases and J by 1 base, leaving 4 bases between them. CDR3 length: 14 residues. This chain's CDR3 is CASSLALSNQPQHF. The CDR3 bases are TGTGCCAGCAGCTTAGCTCTCAGCAATCAGCCCCAGCATTTT.

J is TRBJ2-1 and V is TRBV19, with 9 nucleotides matching TRBD2. The V gene end was trimmed by 3 bases and the J gene end by 4 bases; junction bases not matched to a gene: 4. CDR3 length equals 15 residues. Germline CDR1 is LNHDA and CDR2 is SQIVND (reference sequence). The CDR3 sequence is CASSILAGRYNEQFF. CDR3 nucleotides: TGTGCCAGTAGTATCCTAGCGGGAAGGTACAATGAGCAGTTCTTC.

The V call is TRBV7-9, the J call TRBJ2-7; perhaps D is TRBD1 or TRBD2 (6 bases each). Per the germline V gene, CDR1 is SEHNR and CDR2 is FQNEAQ (reference sequence). The CDR3 is 15 amino acids. V dropped 4 bases and J dropped 4 bases, with 17 bases sitting between them. CDR3 sequence (DNA): TGTGCCAGCAGCTCTCCACGGGGGCGCAGGTACGAGCAGTACTTC. It encodes CASSSPRGRRYEQYF. The full variable domain, in which reference TRBV7-9 and TRBJ2-7 provide the parts outside the CDR3, is DTGVSQNPRHKITKRGQNVTFRCDPISEHNRLYWYRQTLGQGPEFLTYFQNEAQLEKSRLLSDRFSAERPKGSFSTLEIQRTEQGDSAMYLCASSSPRGRRYEQYFGPGTRLTVT.

This chain uses TRBV27 with TRBJ2-3; 8 bases agree with TRBD2. There are 14 residues in the CDR3. The trim removed 7 bases at V and 6 bases at J, leaving 9 bases unmatched. Germline CDR1 is MNHEY and CDR2 is SMNVEV (reference sequence). DNA of the CDR3: TGTGCCAGCACGGACCTAGCGGGCCCGGATACGCAGTATTTT. Translated: CASTDLAGPDTQYF.

This chain links TRBV5-1 with TRBJ2-1, with TRBD2 matching over 13 bases. Germline V gene data show CDR1 as SGHRS and CDR2 as YFSETQ. V lost 1 base, J lost 7 bases, and 2 bases stayed unmatched. The CDR3 spans 15 residues. CDR3 sequence reads: CASSLPGLAGNEQFF. CDR3 DNA sequence: TGCGCCAGCAGCTTGCCGGGACTAGCGGGAAATGAGCAGTTCTTC.

CDR3 region: CASRTQGGTDTQYF. The CDR3 DNA reads as TGTGCCAGCCGCACCCAGGGCGGCACAGATACGCAGTATTTT. The chain recombines TRBV2 with TRBJ2-3, with TRBD1 as a possible D gene (5 bases). Trimming stripped 8 bases from V and 1 base from J, with 13 bases between. The CDR3 contains 14 residues. Germline V gives CDR1 SNHLY, CDR2 FYNNEI.